The source of this T cell receptor (beta chain) is a study of blood T cell repertoires in COVID-19. Method: immunoSEQ multiplex PCR; TCRdb's copy keeps in-frame clones and lacks some. The sample contains 300,000 to 350,000 clones, roughly 90% of which appear only once. V lost 1 base and J lost 6, with 7 bases in between. Germline CDR1 reads MDHEN; CDR2 reads SYDVKM. The CDR3 runs to 13 residues. The source of this sequence is a woman between 18 and 29 years old with acute COVID-19. Sequencing was performed on PBMCs or T cells enriched from blood (not recorded which). V and J are TRBV28 and TRBJ2-1; unclear D gene. The chain's CDR3 is CASSLLTANEQFF. The CDR3 nucleotides are TGTGCCAGCAGTTTATTGACTGCCAATGAGCAGTTCTTC.